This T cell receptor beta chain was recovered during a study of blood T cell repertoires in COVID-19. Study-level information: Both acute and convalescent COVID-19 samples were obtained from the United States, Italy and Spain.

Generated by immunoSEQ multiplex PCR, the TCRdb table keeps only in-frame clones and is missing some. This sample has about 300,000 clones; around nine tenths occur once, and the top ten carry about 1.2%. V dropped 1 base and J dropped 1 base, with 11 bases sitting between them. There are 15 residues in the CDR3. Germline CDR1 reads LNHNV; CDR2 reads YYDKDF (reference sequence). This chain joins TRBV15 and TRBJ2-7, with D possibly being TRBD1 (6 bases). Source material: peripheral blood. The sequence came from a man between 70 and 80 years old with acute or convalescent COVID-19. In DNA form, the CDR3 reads TGTGCCACCAGCAGAGCGCAGGGGTGGTCCTACGAGCAGTACTTC. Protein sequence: CATSRAQGWSYEQYF.